This entry is about one T cell receptor (beta chain). This clonotype was seen repeatedly, ten times or more. Its target antigen remains unknown. Per-base quality was not reported, and no clone a single base away is much larger than it. The data were obtained in a study of neurological immune-mediated disorders (dated by TCRdb to about 2019). Turning to the overall study: The study compared peripheral blood TCR-beta repertoires of HTLV-I-associated myelopathy (HAM/TSP) patients, multiple sclerosis patients and healthy controls using UMI-based sequencing. The 95 to 120 TCR-beta libraries included longitudinal samples, technical triplicates and paired sorted CD4+ and CD8+ T-cell subsets alongside PBMC samples. The cohort included some 66 subjects: approximately 14 with HAM/TSP, about 35 with multiple sclerosis, and approximately 20 healthy controls.

For the unsorted PBMC libraries, 2 million PBMCs were stored in RNAlater at -80 degrees C until RNA extraction and were used to generate the libraries. Peripheral blood underwent Ficoll-Hypaque density gradient centrifugation to isolate PBMCs, which were then cryopreserved in liquid nitrogen. General study outcomes and caveats: TCR clonal expansion was highest in HAM/TSP patients and lowest in MS patients, with MS patients falling below even healthy controls. Expanded clones from different subjects shared no identical CDR3 amino acid sequences, which suggests that TCR-beta repertoires were private in all groups.

cDNA was synthesized by template-switch 5'RACE using a primer carrying a 10-nucleotide random unique molecular identifier by which each TCR transcript was tagged. Every sequencing run covered 15-18 subjects and yielded more than 170 million TCR-beta sequences. Total RNA was extracted with the RNeasy kit. The KAPA Real-time Library Amplification kit was used to amplify TCR-beta VDJ regions with primers for the TCR constant region and the 5'RACE anchor. Sample indexes and Illumina adaptors were added in a first PCR, after which library yield was increased in a second PCR. After Ampure bead purification, the roughly 650 bp TCR product was size-selected on a 2% E-gel SizeSelection system. Before pooling, library quality was checked on a Bioanalyzer, concentration was measured with Qubit, and libraries were quantified with the Kapa Library Quantification kit. An Illumina HiSeq 2500 was used to sequence the libraries paired-end at 2 x 150 bp. To increase sequence diversity, roughly 24-32% phiX was spiked into each library pool. Processing in the source paper ran as follows. The quality-filtered reads were processed with the UMI-based MiGEC pipeline, whose error correction step removed more than 80% of the raw TCR sequences. IMGT germline references were used for alignment of VDJ genes, and clonotypes were defined by a unique CDR3 amino acid sequence together with V-J genes. Clonal expansion, Shannon diversity and CDR3 relatedness were evaluated with VDJtools (CalcPairwiseDistances, ClusterSamples), while phylogenetic trees were built in CLCbio workbench. Using coefficient-of-variation modelling across technical triplicates, the study counted a clone as expanded if it had at least 8 unique UMIs. In TCRdb, the public reads were trimmed at Q25 with fastp and aligned with MiXCR, with productive beta chains retained. Each record represents a unique CDR3 protein, reported with the most common genes and DNA among its rows. It is TCRdb's table, rather than the study itself, that gives the V and J calls and clone size. The sample includes tens of thousands of distinct CDR3 sequences, with about 10% observed a single time. Less than 25% of the sample lies in the top ten.

The CDR3, cysteine through phenylalanine, is 12 amino acids long. Here the CDR3 DNA is all that survives: 36 bases in frame from base 1. Trimming removed 4 bases from V and 8 bases from J; the gene matches leave 4 bases unexplained. CDR1 and CDR2, per the germline V gene (reference sequence), are DFQATT and SNEGSKA. The chain is made from TRBV20-1 and TRBJ2-1; TRBD1 agrees with 8 junctional bases. The TCR sequence derives from a woman in her sixties with HTLV-1-associated myelopathy (HAM/TSP). The material sequenced was PBMCs. The nucleotide sequence reads as follows: TGCAGTGCTACAGACAGGGGCGATGAGCAGTTCTTC. Its coded protein is CSATDRGDEQFF.